The 11 T cell receptor beta chains listed next were all sequenced from one sample in a study of blood T cell repertoires in COVID-19. Profiling relied on immunoSEQ multiplex PCR, and the TCRdb table lists in-frame clones only, not all of them. This repertoire shows more than 85,000 clones, roughly 85% found once; its top ten account for roughly 18%. The sequencing sample was made of peripheral blood. These receptors were collected from a woman aged 55-75 years with acute or convalescent COVID-19.

This clone was seen more than once but under ten times. This chain links TRBV24-1 with TRBJ2-3; 10 nucleotides line up with TRBD1. CDR1 and CDR2 (germline): KGHDR, SFDVKD. There are 15 residues in the CDR3. J was trimmed by 2 bases and V by 7 bases; bases with no gene match: 5. DNA for the CDR3: TGTGCCACCAGCCTGGGACAGGGGAACACAGATACGCAGTATTTT. It translates to CATSLGQGNTDTQYF.

This rearrangement joins TRBV7-2 to TRBJ2-1; TRBD2 matches at 9 bases. This CDR3 has 14 amino acids. Looked up from germline, CDR1 is SGHTA and CDR2 is FQGNSA. V trimming: 8 bases; J trimming: 4 bases; junction bases outside the gene matches: 6. For the CDR3, the DNA is TGTGCCAGCTGGCCGGGACTAGCATACAATGAGCAGTTCTTC. Amino acids: CASWPGLAYNEQFF.

This clone has just one count. The rearrangement joins TRBV10-3 to TRBJ1-2; 10 bases fit TRBD1. This CDR3 contains 13 residues. Germline V gene sequence: CDR1 ENHRY, CDR2 SYGVKD. The trim removed 5 bases at V and 8 bases at J, leaving 5 bases unmatched. The DNA for the CDR3 is TGTGCCATCAGTTCGACAGGGGGCCCCGGCTACACCTTC. This translates into CAISSTGGPGYTF.

The rearrangement joins TRBV28 to TRBJ1-3; 8 positions agree with TRBD1. CDR3 length: 15 amino acids. CDR1 MDHEN and CDR2 SYDVKM come from the germline V gene. V shed 5 bases and J 6 bases; nucleotides not matched to a gene: 9. The CDR3 loop is CASSPRQGWANTIYF. DNA for the CDR3: TGTGCCAGCAGTCCAAGACAGGGGTGGGCAAACACCATATATTTT. The full variable domain, in which reference TRBV28 and TRBJ1-3 provide the parts outside the CDR3, is DVKVTQSSRYLVKRTGEKVFLECVQDMDHENMFWYRQDPGLGLRLIYFSYDVKMKEKGDIPEGYSVSREKKERFSLILESASTNQTSMYLCASSPRQGWANTIYFGEGSWLTVV.

V usage is TRBV4-1 and J usage is TRBJ1-3; no clear D. V was shortened by 0 bases and J by 1 base, with 13 bases between the two germline ends. The CDR3 runs 17 residues. Germline assignment: CDR1 MGHRA and CDR2 YSYEKL. The CDR3 DNA is TGCGCCAGCAGCCAAGACGCGGGGTCCTATTCTGGAAACACCATATATTTT. Amino acid sequence: CASSQDAGSYSGNTIYF.

The genes are TRBV11-2 and TRBJ2-1, with D tentatively TRBD2 (6 bases). Trimming stripped 1 base from V and 6 bases from J, with 13 bases between. Germline loops: CDR1 SGHAT, CDR2 FQNNGV. This CDR3 contains 15 residues. The DNA for the CDR3 is TGTGCCAGCAGCTTAGGCCTGCGGGATTCCAATGAGCAGTTCTTC. Its translation: CASSLGLRDSNEQFF.

The chain joins TRBV6-2 or TRBV6-3 to TRBJ1-2; D remains unclear. The length of the CDR3 is 12 residues. In germline, CDR1 is MNHEY, CDR2 SVGEGT. V was shortened by 5 bases and J by 4 bases, with 8 bases between the two germline ends. The CDR3: CASSAGIYGYTF. In DNA, the CDR3 is TGTGCCAGCAGTGCAGGTATCTATGGCTACACCTTC.

This clone is a singleton in its sample. The rearrangement links TRBV7-9 to TRBJ1-1; D is unresolved. Trimming pared 7 bases from V and 0 bases from J, leaving 9 bases between. The CDR3 is made up of 13 amino acids. Germline CDR1 and CDR2: SEHNR and FQNEAQ (reference sequence). This chain's CDR3 is CASTEILNTEAFF. In DNA, the CDR3 is TGTGCCAGCACCGAGATTCTGAACACTGAAGCTTTCTTT.

This clone was observed a single time. V and J are TRBV10-3 and TRBJ1-3, with 9 nucleotides matching TRBD1. The CDR3 loop spans 13 amino acids. Germline V gene sequence: CDR1 ENHRY, CDR2 SYGVKD. Germline trimming cut 4 bases from V and 8 bases from J; bases unmatched to any gene: 3. DNA of the CDR3: TGTGCCATCAGTGGGCGACAGGGGGACACCATATATTTT. This encodes CAISGRQGDTIYF.

This chain joins TRBV6-6 and TRBJ2-1; possible D gene TRBD1, 6 bases. Trimming removed 6 bases from V and 7 bases from J, with 13 bases in between. The CDR3 has 13 amino acids. Per germline, CDR1 MNHNY and CDR2 SVGAGI (reference sequence). The CDR3: CASRLQGRNEQFF. In nucleotides, the CDR3 is TGTGCCAGCAGATTACAGGGCCGGAATGAGCAGTTCTTC.

The chain is built from TRBV5-8 and TRBJ2-7; D is uncertain. V lost 1 base and J lost 6, with 5 bases in between. The CDR3 sequence is 11 residues long. CDR1 is SGHTS and CDR2 is YDEGEE in the germline V gene. CDR3 in DNA: TGTGCCAGCAGCTTGCCTATCGAGCAGTACTTC. It encodes CASSLPIEQYF. The full variable domain, completed using reference TRBV5-8 and TRBJ2-7, is EAGVTQSPTHLIKTRGQQATLRCSPISGHTSVYWYQQALGLGLQFLLWYDEGEERNRGNFPPRFSGRQFPNYSSELNVNALELEDSALYLCASSLPIEQYFGPGTRLTVT.